The 4 T cell receptor beta chains presented below share a single source sample, sequenced in a study of cytomegalovirus exposure and HLA in healthy donors (dated by TCRdb to 2016 to 2017). The method behind the library was the immunoSEQ multiplex PCR assay. For the multiplex PCR, a mixture combining 60 forward primers for TCR Vbeta segments and 13 reverse primers for TCR Jbeta segments was used. TCRdb took over this immuneACCESS table, retaining in-frame rearrangements with V and J assigned. Such tables are incomplete; in checked studies, under half of the missing clones stem from an unresolved V gene, and the remainder is unexplained. In all, the sample holds approximately 61,000 clones, and around 61% of those were seen once. Roughly 3% of the sample comes from the top ten. The specimen sequenced was PBMCs. These receptors all come from a woman aged 45-65 years in good health and CMV-seronegative.

The chain recombines TRBV2 with TRBJ1-1; D unclear. The ends were cut back, 6 bases at V and 10 bases at J, with 18 bases in the middle. The V gene's germline CDR1 is SNHLY and CDR2 FYNNEI. The CDR3 totals 13 residues. The DNA of the CDR3 is TGTGCCAGCAGCCGGGTGAAGCAAGCCGGAGCTTTCTTT. This codes for CASSRVKQAGAFF.

This clone was picked up a small number of times. The V and J genes are TRBV9 and TRBJ1-2; D is perhaps TRBD1 (5 bases). The CDR3 spans 15 residues. CDR1 and CDR2 (germline): SGDLS, YYNGEE. Deletions cut 2 bases from V and 4 bases from J, with 15 bases between. The CDR3: CASSVADRQTYGYTF. In nucleotides, the CDR3 is TGTGCCAGCAGCGTCGCCGACAGACAAACCTATGGCTACACCTTC.

This clone was picked up a small number of times. This rearrangement joins TRBV14 to TRBJ1-1, with D hard to call. The CDR3 is 13 residues long. The germline V gene has CDR1 SGHDN and CDR2 FVKESK. Between the trimmed V and J ends, which lost 10 bases and 1 base, there was a span of 13 bases. The CDR3 DNA sequence: TGTGCCACCTCCTTGGGGAGGAACACTGAAGCTTTCTTT. As protein: CATSLGRNTEAFF.

V usage is TRBV27 and J usage is TRBJ2-6; a possible D gene is TRBD1 (5 bases). In germline, CDR1 is MNHEY, CDR2 SMNVEV (reference sequence). Trimming left V 2 bases short and J 0 bases short, with 5 bases between. This CDR3 has 15 residues. The CDR3 loop is CASSLRGSGANVLTF. For the CDR3, the DNA is TGTGCCAGCAGTTTAAGGGGCTCTGGGGCCAACGTCCTGACTTTC.